A selection of T cell receptor beta chains follows, all from one sample in a study of shared clonotypes between healthy human individuals. The assay was immunoSEQ multiplex PCR, and TCRdb's table has in-frame clones only and misses some. The data hold about a million clones, with 60% to 85% observed a single time. The sample consisted of memory CD4+ T cells sorted from blood. These receptors were taken from a man between 18 and 35 years old in good health. Each CDR3 is given with its conserved first and last residue.

v_call	j_call	cdr3_aa
TRBV27	TRBJ1-5	CASSRDRGLGQPQHF
TRBV29-1	TRBJ2-1	CSVGQSTYSYNEQFF
TRBV7-8	TRBJ2-7	CASSLVEGVSEQYF
TRBV5-6	TRBJ1-2	CASSLVAGNRGYTF
TRBV7-8	TRBJ2-7	CASSLGRQGPNYEQYF
TRBV10-3	TRBJ1-5	CAISTGPTKHF
TRBV4-2	TRBJ2-3	CASSQDPTGTRKTDTQYF
TRBV4-3	TRBJ1-5	CASSQDRDYSNQPQHF
TRBV19	TRBJ1-3	CASSIGGSFGNTIYF
TRBV6-6	TRBJ1-2	CASRDGGIGYTF
TRBV7-9	TRBJ2-3	CASSLWSTDTQYF
TRBV12-1	TRBJ2-5	CASSLPGHSLSQYF
TRBV5-1	TRBJ1-3	CASSSGQTNSGNTIYF